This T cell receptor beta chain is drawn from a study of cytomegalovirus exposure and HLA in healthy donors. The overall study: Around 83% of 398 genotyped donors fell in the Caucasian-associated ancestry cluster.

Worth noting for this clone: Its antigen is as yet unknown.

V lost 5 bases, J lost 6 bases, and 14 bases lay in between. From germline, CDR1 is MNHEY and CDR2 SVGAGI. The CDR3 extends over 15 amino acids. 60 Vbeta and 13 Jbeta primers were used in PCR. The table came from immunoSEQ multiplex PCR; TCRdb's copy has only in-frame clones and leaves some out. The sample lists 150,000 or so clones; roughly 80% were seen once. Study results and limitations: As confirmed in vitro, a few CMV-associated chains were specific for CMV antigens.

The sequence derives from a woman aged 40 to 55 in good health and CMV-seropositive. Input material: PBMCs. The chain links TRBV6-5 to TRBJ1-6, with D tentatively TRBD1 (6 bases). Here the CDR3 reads CASSRGEGVNSPLHF. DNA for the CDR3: TGTGCCAGCAGTCGGGGTGAGGGGGTTAATTCACCCCTCCACTTT.